Listed below are T cell receptor beta chains from one sample, sequenced in a study of shared clonotypes between healthy human individuals. This table comes from immunoSEQ multiplex PCR, and its TCRdb copy is limited to in-frame clones, with some not included. The sample includes 2 million to 2.5 million clones, over 90% of them seen just once. The sample consisted of naive CD4+ T cells from PBMCs. Receptors were obtained from a man younger than 35 in good health. Some clones in this sample may be carry-over from other donors' samples. Each CDR3 is given with its conserved first and last residue. The order of the fields is D gene, J gene, V gene, clone size, CDR3 protein, CDR3 DNA. A D gene is named only where the DNA matches it firmly. The size field is filled for only some rows; it gives once, few, many or a size class.

NA TRBJ2-1 TRBV5-1 NA CASSRPGLDEQFF TGCGCCAGCAGCAGGCCGGGACTCGATGAGCAGTTCTTC
TRBD1 TRBJ2-7 TRBV7-2 NA CASSLVVTGQGSYEQYF TGTGCCAGCAGCTTAGTGGTAACGGGACAGGGGTCCTACGAGCAGTACTTC
NA TRBJ2-3 TRBV9 NA CASRSSTDTQYF TGTGCCAGCAGGTCTAGCACAGATACGCAGTATTTT
NA TRBJ1-1 TRBV19 NA CASSPGPLTGAMNTEAFF TGTGCCAGTAGTCCCGGCCCGCTGACAGGTGCTATGAACACTGAAGCTTTCTTT
TRBD1 TRBJ2-7 TRBV6-1 NA CASSFGTGVYEQYF TGTGCCAGCAGTTTCGGGACAGGGGTTTACGAGCAGTACTTC
TRBD1 TRBJ1-5 TRBV7-2 NA CASSFNRGAGQPQHF TGTGCCAGCAGCTTCAACAGGGGGGCAGGTCAGCCCCAGCATTTT
TRBD2 TRBJ2-3 TRBV6-6 NA CASSSQRGGRADTQYF TGTGCCAGCAGTTCGCAGCGGGGTGGGCGCGCAGATACGCAGTATTTT
NA TRBJ1-3 TRBV18 NA CASSPPSGSGNTIYF TGTGCCAGCTCACCACCGTCAGGGTCTGGAAACACCATATATTTT
NA TRBJ2-3 TRBV5-1 NA CASRSGTPSTDTQYF TGCGCCAGCAGATCCGGGACCCCAAGCACAGATACGCAGTATTTT
NA TRBJ2-7 TRBV27 NA CASSSSLIEQYF TGTGCCAGCAGTTCCAGCCTGATCGAGCAGTACTTC
NA TRBJ2-7 TRBV11-1 NA CASSLAESIPSRYEQYF TGTGCCAGCAGCTTAGCTGAGAGTATCCCCTCCCGCTACGAGCAGTACTTC
NA TRBJ1-2 TRBV28 NA CASTSEGRSSGYTF TGTGCCAGCACGTCCGAGGGCAGGTCTAGCGGCTACACCTTC
NA TRBJ2-7 TRBV11-1 NA CASSSDSIAQYF TGTGCCAGCAGCTCGGACTCTATCGCGCAGTACTTC
NA TRBJ2-7 TRBV5-1 NA CASSRGPNAHEQYF TGCGCCAGCAGCAGGGGCCCCAACGCCCACGAGCAGTACTTC
NA TRBJ1-4 TRBV6-1 NA CASSPRTATNEKLFF TGTGCCAGCAGTCCCCGGACAGCAACTAATGAAAAACTGTTTTTT
NA TRBJ2-7 TRBV5-6 NA CASSLGGYEQYF TGTGCCAGCAGCTTGGGGGGGTACGAGCAGTACTTC
NA TRBJ2-3 TRBV7-2 NA CASSPSGVEDTQYF TGTGCCAGCAGCCCATCTGGAGTGGAAGATACGCAGTATTTT
TRBD2 TRBJ2-7 TRBV6-1 few CASSDLAGGLSYEQYF TGTGCCAGCAGTGACTTAGCGGGAGGTCTCTCCTACGAGCAGTACTTC
NA TRBJ2-5 TRBV4-1 few CASSQAETQYF TGCGCCAGCAGCCAAGCGGAGACCCAGTACTTC
TRBD2 TRBJ2-2 TRBV19 NA CASSDSGIKWSGELFF TGTGCCAGTAGTGATAGCGGGATTAAATGGTCCGGGGAGCTGTTTTTT
NA TRBJ1-2 TRBV6-5 NA CASSSRGPANYGYTF TGTGCCAGCAGCTCTCGGGGCCCCGCTAACTATGGCTACACCTTC
TRBD1 TRBJ2-5 TRBV7-7 NA CASSLPGQGIETQYF TGTGCCAGCAGCTTACCGGGACAGGGGATAGAGACCCAGTACTTC
TRBD1 TRBJ1-5 TRBV7-8 NA CASSQPGDSQPQHF TGTGCCAGCAGCCAACCGGGGGACAGTCAGCCCCAGCATTTT
NA TRBJ2-1 TRBV7-2 NA CASSLAHSREQFF TGTGCCAGCAGCTTAGCCCACTCCCGCGAGCAGTTCTTC
NA TRBJ2-5 TRBV15 NA CATSTGPSQETQYF TGTGCCACCAGCACCGGACCGAGTCAAGAGACCCAGTACTTC
NA TRBJ1-5 TRBV10-3 NA CAISGVFRNQPQHF TGTGCCATCAGTGGCGTGTTTAGAAATCAGCCCCAGCATTTT
TRBD1 TRBJ1-4 TRBV19 NA CASTQQGLAEKLFF TGTGCCAGTACCCAACAGGGGTTGGCTGAAAAACTGTTTTTT
NA TRBJ2-7 TRBV7-8 NA CASSQPTVPAAYEQYF TGTGCCAGCAGCCAGCCAACAGTACCCGCTGCCTACGAGCAGTACTTC
NA TRBJ1-2 TRBV5-1 NA CASSSSTGPSGYTF TGCGCCAGCAGCTCCTCAACAGGGCCCAGCGGCTACACCTTC
NA TRBJ1-5 TRBV11-2 few CASSLALGGNQPQHF TGTGCCAGCAGTTTGGCATTGGGAGGCAATCAGCCCCAGCATTTT
NA TRBJ2-3 TRBV11-2 NA CASSAGPDTQYF TGTGCCAGCAGCGCAGGACCAGATACGCAGTATTTT
NA TRBJ1-1 TRBV18 few CASSPESKTEAFF TGTGCCAGCTCACCCGAAAGCAAGACTGAAGCTTTCTTT
TRBD2 TRBJ2-7 TRBV7-9 once CASSSLGLGRPYEQYF TGTGCCAGCAGCTCTCTAGGACTAGGAAGGCCCTACGAGCAGTACTTC
NA TRBJ1-1 TRBV28 NA CASSPALRVLNTEAFF TGTGCCAGCAGTCCCGCGCTCCGGGTCTTGAACACTGAAGCTTTCTTT
TRBD2 TRBJ2-5 TRBV19 NA CASSIAPLAGGPRETQYF TGTGCCAGTAGTATAGCTCCCCTAGCGGGAGGGCCACGAGAGACCCAGTACTTC
TRBD1 TRBJ1-2 TRBV28 NA CASSKWDRGANYGYTF TGTGCCAGCAGTAAATGGGACAGGGGTGCTAACTATGGCTACACCTTC
TRBD2 TRBJ2-1 TRBV29-1 NA CSVGLAGGLSYNEQFF TGCAGCGTTGGTCTAGCGGGAGGTCTTAGCTACAATGAGCAGTTCTTC
TRBD2 TRBJ2-7 TRBV10-1 NA CASSESQAGGHEQYF TGCGCCAGCAGTGAGTCCCAAGCGGGAGGCCACGAGCAGTACTTC
TRBD2 TRBJ2-3 TRBV9 NA CASSAGGRGTDTQYF TGTGCCAGCAGCGCTGGCGGGAGGGGCACAGATACGCAGTATTTT
TRBD2 TRBJ2-3 TRBV29-1 once CSVVWAGGPTDTQYF TGCAGCGTTGTCTGGGCGGGAGGGCCAACAGATACGCAGTATTTT
NA TRBJ2-7 TRBV11-2 once CASSLGGTPEQYF TGTGCCAGCAGCTTAGGCGGGACGCCCGAGCAGTACTTC
TRBD2 TRBJ2-7 TRBV6-1 NA CASRGSGAEQYF TGTGCCAGCAGAGGTAGCGGGGCCGAGCAGTACTTC
NA TRBJ1-3 TRBV7-9 NA CASSSPRGDGNTIYF TGTGCCAGCAGCTCCCCCCGGGGGGACGGAAACACCATATATTTT
NA TRBJ1-1 TRBV19 NA CASTIRLNTEAFF TGTGCCAGTACCATCCGTTTGAACACTGAAGCTTTCTTT
TRBD1 TRBJ1-6 TRBV30 NA CAFLRDRNSPLHF TGTGCCTTTCTACGGGACAGAAATTCACCCCTCCACTTT